This T cell receptor (beta chain) was captured by sequencing in a study of T cells in Graves' hyperthyroidism and ophthalmopathy. Looking at the study overall: The initial diagnosis was the point when peripheral blood was collected, ahead of any treatment. The study, taken as a whole, reports: In simple terms, a model built on 13 V-J features told ophthalmopathy apart from stable hyperthyroidism.

Concerning this clonotype: Its matching antigen is unknown.

The CDR3 consists of 13 residues. Germline CDR1 and CDR2: LNHDA and SQIVND (reference sequence). The V and J ends lost 9 bases and 10 bases, in that order; junction bases with no gene match: 11. TCR beta CDR3 regions were amplified from RNA transcripts. During a first-round RT-PCR of the TCR CDR3, the HTBI primer set was used. TCRdb re-derived calls from the multiplex PCR reads in MiXCR, one entry per CDR3 protein. This repertoire shows under 650,000 distinct CDR3 sequences, under 20% found once; its top ten account for 3% to 4%. The V call is TRBV19, the J call TRBJ2-1; 8 positions match TRBD1. Sequenced: blood. The TCR originated in a woman younger than 45 with Graves' hyperthyroidism. Here the CDR3 reads CARHFRRTGEQFF. The CDR3 DNA sequence: TGTGCCAGGCACTTTAGGCGGACAGGGGAGCAGTTCTTC.